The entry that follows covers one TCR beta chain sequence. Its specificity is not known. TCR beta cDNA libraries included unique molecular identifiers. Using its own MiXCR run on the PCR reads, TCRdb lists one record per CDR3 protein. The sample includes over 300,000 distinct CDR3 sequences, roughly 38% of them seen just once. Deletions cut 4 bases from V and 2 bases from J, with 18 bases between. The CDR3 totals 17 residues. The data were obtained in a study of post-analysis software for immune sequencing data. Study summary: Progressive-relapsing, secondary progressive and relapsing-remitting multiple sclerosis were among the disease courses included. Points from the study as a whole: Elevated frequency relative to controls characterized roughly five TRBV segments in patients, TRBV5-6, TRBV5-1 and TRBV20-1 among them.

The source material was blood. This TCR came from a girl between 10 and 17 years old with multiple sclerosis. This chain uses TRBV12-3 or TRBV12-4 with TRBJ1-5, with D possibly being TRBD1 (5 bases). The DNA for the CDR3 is TGTGCCAGCAGTTCTACGGGGCCCGCACTCCGCAATCAGCCCCAGCATTTT. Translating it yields CASSSTGPALRNQPQHF.